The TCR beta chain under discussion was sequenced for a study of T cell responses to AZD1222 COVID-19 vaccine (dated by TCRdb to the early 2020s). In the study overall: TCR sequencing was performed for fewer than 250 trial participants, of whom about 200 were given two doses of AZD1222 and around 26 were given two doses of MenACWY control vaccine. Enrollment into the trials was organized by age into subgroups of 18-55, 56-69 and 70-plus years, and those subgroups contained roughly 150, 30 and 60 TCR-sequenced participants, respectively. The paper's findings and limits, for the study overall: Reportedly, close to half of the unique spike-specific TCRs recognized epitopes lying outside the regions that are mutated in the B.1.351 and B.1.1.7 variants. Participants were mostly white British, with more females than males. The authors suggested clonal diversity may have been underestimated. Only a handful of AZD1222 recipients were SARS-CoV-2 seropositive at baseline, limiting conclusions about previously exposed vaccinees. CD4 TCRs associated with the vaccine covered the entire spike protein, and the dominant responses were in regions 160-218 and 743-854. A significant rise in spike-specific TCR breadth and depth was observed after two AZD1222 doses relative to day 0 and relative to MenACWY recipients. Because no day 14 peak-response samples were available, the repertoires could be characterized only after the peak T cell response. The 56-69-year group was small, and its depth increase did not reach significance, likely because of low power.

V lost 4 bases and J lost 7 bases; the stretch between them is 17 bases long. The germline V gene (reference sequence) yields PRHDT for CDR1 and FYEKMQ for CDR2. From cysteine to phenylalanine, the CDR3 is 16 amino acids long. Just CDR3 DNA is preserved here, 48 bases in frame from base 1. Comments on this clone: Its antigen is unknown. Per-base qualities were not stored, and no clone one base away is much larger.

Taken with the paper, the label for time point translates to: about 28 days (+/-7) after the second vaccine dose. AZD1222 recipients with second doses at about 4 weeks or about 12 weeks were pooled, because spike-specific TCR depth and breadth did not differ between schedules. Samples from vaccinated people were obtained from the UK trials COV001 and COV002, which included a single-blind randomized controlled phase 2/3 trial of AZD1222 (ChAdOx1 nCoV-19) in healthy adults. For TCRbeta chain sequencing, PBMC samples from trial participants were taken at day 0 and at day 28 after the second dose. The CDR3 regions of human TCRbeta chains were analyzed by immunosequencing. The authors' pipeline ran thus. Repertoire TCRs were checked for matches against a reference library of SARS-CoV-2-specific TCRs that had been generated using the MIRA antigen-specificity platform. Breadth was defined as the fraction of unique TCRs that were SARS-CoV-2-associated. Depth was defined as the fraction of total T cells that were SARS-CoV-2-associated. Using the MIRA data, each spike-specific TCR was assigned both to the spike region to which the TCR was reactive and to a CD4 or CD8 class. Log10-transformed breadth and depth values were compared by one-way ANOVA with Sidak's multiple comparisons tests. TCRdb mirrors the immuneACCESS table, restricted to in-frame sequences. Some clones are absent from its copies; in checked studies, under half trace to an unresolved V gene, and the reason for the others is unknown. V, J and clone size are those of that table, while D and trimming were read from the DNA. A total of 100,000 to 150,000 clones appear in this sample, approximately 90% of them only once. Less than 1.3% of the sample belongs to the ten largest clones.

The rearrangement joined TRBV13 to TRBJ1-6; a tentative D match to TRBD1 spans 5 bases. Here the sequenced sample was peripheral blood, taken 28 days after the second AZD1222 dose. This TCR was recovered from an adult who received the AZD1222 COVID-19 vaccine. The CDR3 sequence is CASSYGRGRSNSPLHF. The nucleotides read TGTGCCAGCAGCTATGGGAGGGGCCGGTCAAATTCACCCCTCCACTTT.